This T cell receptor beta chain stems from a study of response to subunit inactivated influenza vaccine. TCRdb analysed the RT-PCR reads with MiXCR anew, one entry per CDR3 protein. The table has a few hundred thousand distinct CDR3 sequences, 20% to 25% seen once. With 5 bases clipped from V and 2 bases from J, the junction kept 9 bases outside the gene matches. The CDR3 extends over 17 amino acids. Germline V lookup: CDR1 MNHNS, CDR2 SASEGT. Findings and limits, study-wide: Each seasonal influenza vaccination, the authors suggested, recruits few new T cells.

Points on this clonotype: Its antigen is undetermined.

The material sequenced was PBMCs from blood, taken 21 months after vaccination. The chain has TRBV6-1 and TRBJ1-4, with 9 bases aligning to TRBD1. The clonotype comes from a man between 50 and 75 years old who received an inactivated influenza vaccine. CDR3 sequence reads: CASSRTGTGLTNEKLFF. DNA for the CDR3: TGTGCCAGCAGTCGGACCGGGACAGGGCTGACTAATGAAAAACTGTTTTTT.